The 29 T cell receptor beta chains presented below share a single source sample, sequenced in a study of shared clonotypes between healthy human individuals. The naive CD8 population came from CD45RO-negative cells selected for CCR7, without terminally differentiated effector memory CD45RA+ cells. Profiled with immunoSEQ multiplex PCR; TCRdb holds only in-frame clones, not every one. This table has millions of clones, 93% appearing once. The sequencing sample was made of naive CD8+ T cells from PBMCs. The receptors derive from a man aged 18 to 30 in good health. Some clones in this sample may be carry-over from other donors' samples.

The genes are TRBV7-9 and TRBJ1-5, with 11 bases lining up with TRBD1. V lost 6 bases, J lost 4 bases, and 14 bases stayed unmatched. Germline-derived CDR1 and CDR2 are SEHNR and FQNEAQ (reference sequence). The CDR3 is 18 amino acids. CDR3 DNA sequence: TGTGCCAGCAGTCTTGACAATCCGGACAGGGGGCTTAATCAGCCCCAGCATTTT. Protein: CASSLDNPDRGLNQPQHF.

The chain links TRBV5-6 to TRBJ2-1; 10 bases match TRBD2. Germline values: CDR1 SGHDT, CDR2 YYEEEE. This CDR3 has 15 amino acids. The V and J ends lost 3 bases and 7 bases, in that order; junction bases with no gene match: 7. This CDR3 is CASSSGLAVMNEQFF. In DNA form, the CDR3 reads TGTGCCAGCAGCTCCGGACTAGCGGTGATGAATGAGCAGTTCTTC.

The chain uses TRBV25-1 and TRBJ2-6; D uncertain. The germline V gene encodes CDR1 MGHDK and CDR2 SYGVNS. The CDR3 has 16 amino acids. V was shortened by 3 bases and J by 2 bases, with 11 bases between the two germline ends. The CDR3 loop reads CASSEGLGTGANVLTF. The CDR3 DNA follows: TGTGCCAGCAGTGAGGGCTTGGGGACTGGGGCCAACGTCCTGACTTTC.

CDR3 nucleotide sequence: TGTGCCAGCAGCTTAGCCTTCGACAACTCCTACGAGCAGTACTTC. This sequence encodes CASSLAFDNSYEQYF. This rearrangement joins TRBV11-2 to TRBJ2-7; no definite D call. This CDR3 has 15 residues. Germline V gene lookup returns CDR1 SGHAT and CDR2 FQNNGV. Trimming took 1 base from V and 0 from J, leaving 10 bases between them.

J is TRBJ2-7 and V is TRBV27; TRBD1 is a possible D gene (6 bases). Deletions cut 3 bases from V and 1 base from J, with 16 bases between. Germline V gene lookup returns CDR1 MNHEY and CDR2 SMNVEV (reference sequence). The CDR3 is made up of 16 amino acids. The CDR3 DNA sequence: TGTGCCAGCAGTTTTAGAGCAGGGGATTTTTCCTACGAGCAGTACTTC. Its translation: CASSFRAGDFSYEQYF.

The chain has TRBV28 and TRBJ1-1, with a weak D call TRBD1 (6 bases). The V end was cut by 6 bases, the J end by 4 bases, with 15 bases between. CDR3 length: 14 amino acids. Germline values: CDR1 MDHEN, CDR2 SYDVKM. CDR3 amino acids: CASRPQGSGTEAFF. Here the CDR3 DNA reads TGTGCCAGCAGGCCCCAGGGGAGTGGCACTGAAGCTTTCTTT.

CDR3 coding DNA: TGTGCCAGCGGTGAAGGCGAGCAGTACTTC. This sequence encodes CASGEGEQYF. The chain has TRBV6-5 and TRBJ2-7, with D hard to call. CDR1 and CDR2 from the germline V gene are MNHEY and SVGAGI. CDR3 size: 10 residues. V shed 8 bases and J shed 6 bases, with 8 bases lying between them.

V and J are TRBV29-1 and TRBJ2-5; D gene ambiguous. CDR1 is SQVTM, CDR2 ANQGSEA, per germline. This CDR3 contains 12 residues. V shed 4 bases and J shed 7 bases, with 13 bases lying between them. This CDR3 reads CSVVGPIGTQYF. In nucleotides, the CDR3 is TGCAGCGTTGTTGGCCCGATTGGGACCCAGTACTTC.

The gene calls are TRBV29-1 and TRBJ2-7, with D uncertain. This CDR3 is 14 amino acids long. Germline V gene sequence: CDR1 SQVTM, CDR2 ANQGSEA. V was trimmed by 4 bases and J by 2 bases, leaving 15 bases between them. The CDR3: CSVAASVRPYEQYF. The CDR3 nucleotides are TGCAGCGTTGCGGCGTCGGTCAGACCCTACGAGCAGTACTTC.

In its sample, this clone was seen once. CDR3 sequence (DNA): TGTGCCAGCAGCCTGCGGACTAGCGGTTGGTACAATGAGCAGTTCTTC. Protein product: CASSLRTSGWYNEQFF. The genes are TRBV11-2 and TRBJ2-1; TRBD2 matches at 10 bases. The junction had 8 bases not matched to a gene; V was cut back by 5 bases and J by 4 bases. This CDR3 is built from 16 residues. CDR1 and CDR2 (germline): SGHAT, FQNNGV.

V and J are TRBV5-1 and TRBJ2-2; TRBD1 matches 9 bases. In germline, CDR1 is SGHRS, CDR2 YFSETQ. J lost 5 bases, V lost 3 bases, and 8 bases had no gene match. CDR3 length: 16 residues. Written as DNA, the CDR3 is TGCGCCAGCAGCTCCTCCGGGACAGGGTCGACCGGGGAGCTGTTTTTT. Its protein is CASSSSGTGSTGELFF.

V usage is TRBV7-8 and J usage is TRBJ1-1; tentatively, D is TRBD1 (6 bases). Germline V CDR1 and CDR2: SGHVS, FQNEAQ. This CDR3 has 14 residues. Trimming removed 1 base at V and 5 bases at J, with 11 bases between. CDR3 DNA sequence: TGTGCCAGCAGCTTAGGGGGGGCAGGAACTGAAGCTTTCTTT. This translates into CASSLGGAGTEAFF.

The chain combines TRBV2 with TRBJ2-7, with D possibly matching TRBD1 (6 bases). CDR1 and CDR2 (germline): SNHLY, FYNNEI. The CDR3 is 12 amino acids. CDR3: CATGTKTYEQYF. The CDR3 DNA reads as TGTGCTACCGGGACAAAGACCTACGAGCAGTACTTC.

The chain recombines TRBV10-2 with TRBJ1-2; D is unresolved. This CDR3 has 12 amino acids. Germline V gene lookup returns CDR1 WSHSY and CDR2 SAAADI. With 0 bases removed from V and 4 bases from J, the gap between germline ends came to 3 bases. The CDR3 is CASSESPYGYTF. The CDR3 DNA is TGCGCCAGCAGTGAGTCACCCTATGGCTACACCTTC.

The V call is TRBV4-1, the J call TRBJ2-7; TRBD1 matches 7 bases. There are 15 residues in the CDR3. J gave up 1 base and V 4 bases, and 7 bases lay outside the gene matches. Germline CDR1 MGHRA, CDR2 YSYEKL. CDR3 residues: CASSPITGVSYEQYF. The CDR3 DNA reads TGCGCCAGCAGCCCCATCACAGGGGTTTCCTACGAGCAGTACTTC.

The chain carries TRBV11-2 and TRBJ2-1; 7 bases match TRBD2. Germline V gene lookup returns CDR1 SGHAT and CDR2 FQNNGV. The CDR3 is 16 amino acids. Trimming removed 1 base from V and 4 bases from J; junction bases left unmatched: 7. CDR3 sequence (DNA): TGTGCCAGCAGCTTAGCCCCGGGAGGCTTTTACAATGAGCAGTTCTTC. Translated: CASSLAPGGFYNEQFF.

The V and J genes are TRBV27 and TRBJ2-2, with D possibly being TRBD2 (6 bases). The CDR3 has 17 amino acids. From germline, CDR1 is MNHEY and CDR2 SMNVEV (reference sequence). Trimming pared 5 bases from V and 8 bases from J, leaving 24 bases between. Here the CDR3 DNA reads TGTGCCAGCAGTCCTGGAGAGTGGGGGTCGGGAGCTGGGGAGCTGTTTTTT. Its protein product is CASSPGEWGSGAGELFF.

The V and J genes are TRBV2 and TRBJ2-5; TRBD2 matches 7 bases. This CDR3 has 14 residues. The V segment lost 1 base and the J segment 5 bases; nucleotides outside the gene matches: 4. CDR1 SNHLY and CDR2 FYNNEI come from the germline V gene. The CDR3 sequence is CASSEGRGGETQYF. The CDR3 DNA reads as TGTGCCAGCAGTGAAGGTCGGGGAGGGGAGACCCAGTACTTC.

This clone was seen once. The V gene is TRBV7-3, the J gene TRBJ2-5, with TRBD1 matching over 9 bases. CDR3 length: 14 amino acids. The V gene end was trimmed by 5 bases and the J gene end by 5 bases; junction bases not matched to a gene: 6. Germline V lookup: CDR1 SGHTA, CDR2 FQGTGA. CDR3 DNA sequence: TGTGCCAGCAGCCCCTGGGACAGGGTCGAGACCCAGTACTTC. Translating gives CASSPWDRVETQYF.

This clone appeared a few times. At the DNA level, this CDR3 is encoded by other sequences in the same sample as well. V usage is TRBV19 and J usage is TRBJ2-7; possible D gene TRBD1, 6 bases. V was clipped by 5 bases and J by 2 bases, with 10 bases between them. Per germline, CDR1 LNHDA and CDR2 SQIVND (reference sequence). The CDR3 runs to 13 residues. The CDR3 loop is CASSPGTTYEQYF. CDR3 DNA sequence: TGTGCCAGTAGTCCAGGGACAACCTACGAGCAGTACTTC.

This clone was seen only once. This sequence joins TRBV9 and TRBJ1-3, with D perhaps TRBD1 (5 bases). The V end lost 0 bases, the J end lost 3 bases, and 10 bases lay between the germline ends. The germline gives CDR1 SGDLS, CDR2 YYNGEE. This CDR3 has 15 residues. CDR3 region: CASSVGQGLGNTIYF. The CDR3 nucleotides read TGTGCCAGCAGCGTAGGCCAGGGACTTGGAAACACCATATATTTT.

This chain uses TRBV20-1 with TRBJ2-2; D gene ambiguous. Trimming removed 6 bases from V and 8 bases from J, with 10 bases in between. There are 11 residues in the CDR3. Germline CDR1 DFQATT, CDR2 SNEGSKA (reference sequence). The CDR3 is CSATAVGELFF. Here the CDR3 DNA reads TGCAGTGCGACTGCGGTTGGGGAGCTGTTTTTT.

This chain uses TRBV21-1 with TRBJ2-7; the D call in the table, TRBD1, was not verified against the DNA. TRBV21-1 is a pseudogene. The CDR3 consists of 14 residues. This CDR3 is CASSTLEWGHEQYF. The CDR3 region has the DNA TGTGCCAGCAGCACCCTTGAGTGGGGCCACGAGCAGTACTTC.

DNA of the CDR3: TGTGCCACCAGCAGCCCCGAGCAGGAGGGCCGGGACGGGGAGCTGTTTTTT. Residues: CATSSPEQEGRDGELFF. The V and J genes are TRBV15 and TRBJ2-2; TRBD2 might be the D (6 bases). The V and J ends lost 3 bases and 7 bases respectively, with 21 bases between them. The length of the CDR3 is 17 residues. CDR1 and CDR2 (germline): LNHNV, YYDKDF (reference sequence).

This chain connects TRBV5-6 to TRBJ1-3; 9 positions agree with TRBD1. Looked up from germline, CDR1 is SGHDT and CDR2 is YYEEEE. The CDR3 is 15 residues long. The junction had 5 bases not matched to a gene; V was cut back by 4 bases and J by 3 bases. CDR3 amino acids: CASSPGQGGGNTIYF. In DNA form, the CDR3 reads TGTGCCAGCAGCCCGGGACAGGGCGGTGGAAACACCATATATTTT.

This clone appeared a single time. The rearrangement links TRBV7-8 to TRBJ2-3, with D maybe TRBD1 (6 bases). The CDR3 contains 17 residues. Trimming removed 4 bases from V and 2 bases from J, with 19 bases in between. Germline CDR1 SGHVS, CDR2 FQNEAQ. This chain's CDR3 is CASSSKNREGDTDTQYF. CDR3 coding DNA: TGTGCCAGCAGCTCTAAAAACAGGGAAGGGGACACAGATACGCAGTATTTT.

The V gene is TRBV29-1, the J gene TRBJ2-7; 7 bases fit TRBD2. Germline lookup yields CDR1 SQVTM and CDR2 ANQGSEA. CDR3 length: 12 amino acids. V shed 7 bases, J shed 1 base, and the junction held 4 bases outside the gene matches. The CDR3 spells CSGQGGSYEQYF. CDR3 sequence (DNA): TGCAGCGGGCAGGGAGGGTCCTACGAGCAGTACTTC.

The chain carries TRBV4-1 and TRBJ2-3, with 8 bases identical to TRBD1. The CDR3 is 15 residues long. In germline, CDR1 is MGHRA, CDR2 YSYEKL. Unmatched junction bases numbered 4, after V lost 3 bases and J lost 2 bases. The CDR3: CASSHDRGSTDTQYF. The CDR3 coding sequence is TGCGCCAGCAGCCACGACAGGGGCTCCACAGATACGCAGTATTTT.

Comments on this clone: Other DNA sequences from this sample encode an identical CDR3 as well. The chain employs TRBV6-6 and TRBJ1-1; D is unclear. The CDR3 has 13 amino acids. Germline V CDR1 and CDR2: MNHNY, SVGAGI (reference sequence). V was clipped by 0 bases and J by 4 bases, with 6 bases between them. For the CDR3, the DNA is TGTGCCAGCAGTTACTCAGGTGGCACTGAAGCTTTCTTT. Protein: CASSYSGGTEAFF.